Listed below are T cell receptor beta chains from one sample, sequenced in a study of blood T cell repertoires in COVID-19. Profiled with immunoSEQ multiplex PCR; TCRdb holds only in-frame clones, not every one. Among around 330,000 clones listed, roughly nine tenths were seen once. Sequencing was performed on PBMCs or T cells enriched from blood (not recorded which). All receptors come from a man aged 60-69 years who had recovered from COVID-19. The CDR3 runs from the conserved cysteine through the conserved F or W. D genes are given only for firm matches. The size field is filled for only some rows; it gives once, few, many or a size class.

DNA,CDR3,D,size,J,V
TGTGCCAGCAGCAAGAGACTAGCGGTGGGCACAGATACGCAGTATTTT,CASSKRLAVGTDTQYF,TRBD2,.,TRBJ2-3,TRBV11-2
TGTGCCAGCAGCTTAGTCGGGGGGCAAGGCTATGGCTACACCTTC,CASSLVGGQGYGYTF,.,once,TRBJ1-2,TRBV11-2
TGTGCCAGCAGCTTAATTAGGAACACTGAAGCTTTCTTT,CASSLIRNTEAFF,.,.,TRBJ1-1,TRBV7-3
TGTGCCAGTAGTATAGATACGGGTCTGTACAATGAGCAGTTCTTC,CASSIDTGLYNEQFF,.,.,TRBJ2-1,TRBV19
TGTGCCAGCAGCTTCGGGACTAGCGGGAATGAGCAGTTCTTC,CASSFGTSGNEQFF,TRBD2,once,TRBJ2-1,TRBV3-1/TRBV3-2
TGTGCCAGCAGTAGGACAGGGGGGAAGACCCAGTACTTC,CASSRTGGKTQYF,TRBD1,.,TRBJ2-5,TRBV12-3/TRBV12-4
TGTGCCAGCTCGGAGGGACTAGCCTACGAGCAGTACTTC,CASSEGLAYEQYF,TRBD2,.,TRBJ2-7,TRBV18
TGTGCCAGCAGTGAAGCGTGGGGACAAATTTATAATTCACCCCTCCACTTT,CASSEAWGQIYNSPLHF,.,.,TRBJ1-6,TRBV6-1
TGTGCCAGCAGCTTAAGGGCGGGAGGTATCTACGAGCAGTACTTC,CASSLRAGGIYEQYF,TRBD2,.,TRBJ2-7,TRBV11-2
TGTGCCAGCAGCGCCCGACTAGATCAGGAGACCCAGTACTTC,CASSARLDQETQYF,.,.,TRBJ2-5,TRBV3-1/TRBV3-2
TGTGCCAGCAGCTTCCCCTCCCCCAGCTCCTACGAGCAGTACTTC,CASSFPSPSSYEQYF,.,.,TRBJ2-7,TRBV7-8
TGTGCCAGCAGCCCAAGTGGGAGCGTCATGAACACTGAAGCTTTCTTT,CASSPSGSVMNTEAFF,.,.,TRBJ1-1,TRBV3-1/TRBV3-2
TGCGCCAGCAGCCAATCGGCCCCGGGGAACTATGGCTACACCTTC,CASSQSAPGNYGYTF,.,once,TRBJ1-2,TRBV4-3
TGCGCCAGCAGCTTACAGACAGGGGATGGAAACACCATATATTTT,CASSLQTGDGNTIYF,TRBD1,.,TRBJ1-3,TRBV5-1
TGCGCCAGCAGCCAAGATCAGATGGGGCCCTATGGCTACACCTTC,CASSQDQMGPYGYTF,.,few,TRBJ1-2,TRBV4-1
TGTGCCAGCAGTGAAAGCGGGTTTACGGCGAATAGGGATGAGCAGTTCTTC,CASSESGFTANRDEQFF,.,.,TRBJ2-1,TRBV2
TGTGCCAGCAGTCCCGAGAACTATGGCTACACCTTC,CASSPENYGYTF,.,.,TRBJ1-2,TRBV6-5
TGTGCCAGCAGCTTAACGGGTGGGGCGGGGAAAAATTACAATGAGCAGTTCTTC,CASSLTGGAGKNYNEQFF,.,few,TRBJ2-1,TRBV7-3
TGTGCCAGCAGTTACTCGTTGGGGGCGGGTGTCTACGAGCAGTACTTC,CASSYSLGAGVYEQYF,.,.,TRBJ2-7,TRBV6-5
TGTGCCAGCAGTCTACTGTCCTACGAGCAGTACTTC,CASSLLSYEQYF,.,.,TRBJ2-7,TRBV12-3/TRBV12-4
TGTGCCAGCAGCGTAGGAGACAGGGTTTTCGGTGGCTACACCTTC,CASSVGDRVFGGYTF,TRBD1,.,TRBJ1-2,TRBV9
TGTGCTACGACAGGGGTTTCGGTCTCCTACGAGCAGTACTTC,CATTGVSVSYEQYF,TRBD1,.,TRBJ2-7,TRBV11-2
TGTGCCAGCAGTGTAAAGGGGCCGAGCTCCTATAATTCACCCCTCCACTTT,CASSVKGPSSYNSPLHF,.,.,TRBJ1-6,TRBV6-1
TGTGCCAGCTCACCACCCGCAGGGGTCCCTGAGAGGGCTTTCTTT,CASSPPAGVPERAFF,.,once,TRBJ1-1,TRBV18
TGCGCCAGCAGCCAAGATTACGGGGTAACTCAGCCCCAGCATTTT,CASSQDYGVTQPQHF,.,once,TRBJ1-5,TRBV4-3
TGTGCCAGCAGCTTAATCCCTCGACAGGGGATCTCTGGAAACACCATATATTTT,CASSLIPRQGISGNTIYF,TRBD1,.,TRBJ1-3,TRBV11-2
TGCGCCAGCAGCTTGGCGTTGGGGGCCAGGGTCCGCTCCTACAATGAGCAGTTCTTC,CASSLALGARVRSYNEQFF,.,.,TRBJ2-1,TRBV5-1
TGTGCCAGCAGCGGACGGGGGGAGACCCAGTACTTC,CASSGRGETQYF,.,.,TRBJ2-5,TRBV7-2
TGTGCCAGCAGTTACGGGGGGGTGGGACAAGAGACCCAGTACTTC,CASSYGGVGQETQYF,TRBD2,.,TRBJ2-5,TRBV6-5
TGTGCCAGCTCACCAGGGCAGGCGTGGGCTACAAACACCATATATTTT,CASSPGQAWATNTIYF,.,once,TRBJ1-3,TRBV18
TGTGCCAGCTCCTATAAAGCTAGGGGACTAAACTATGGCTACACCTTC,CASSYKARGLNYGYTF,.,.,TRBJ1-2,TRBV2
TGTGCCAGCAGTCGGGACACCAACTATGGCTACACCTTC,CASSRDTNYGYTF,.,.,TRBJ1-2,TRBV5-4
TGCGCCAGCAGCTTAGACACGAGTGAAAAACTGTTTTTT,CASSLDTSEKLFF,.,.,TRBJ1-4,TRBV5-1
TGTGCCAGCAGCGACAGGGGTTCCTACACTGAGCAGTTCTTC,CASSDRGSYTEQFF,TRBD1,.,TRBJ2-1,TRBV5-8
TGTGCCAGCAGTTTGGGTGGGAGTATGAGCTCCTACAATGAGCAGTTCTTC,CASSLGGSMSSYNEQFF,.,.,TRBJ2-1,TRBV7-8
TGTGCCAGCAGCTTAGATTTTGCGGGGGCAATCTACGAGCAGTACTTC,CASSLDFAGAIYEQYF,.,.,TRBJ2-7,TRBV11-2
TGTGCCAGCAGCCGACAGGGGATGACTAATGAAAAACTGTTTTTT,CASSRQGMTNEKLFF,TRBD1,once,TRBJ1-4,TRBV7-9
TGTGCCAGCAGCTTGGCTTCAGGGGTTAGCAATCAGCCCCAGCATTTT,CASSLASGVSNQPQHF,.,.,TRBJ1-5,TRBV5-5
TGTGCCAGCAGCTGGAACCAACGGACTAGCACAGATACGCAGTATTTT,CASSWNQRTSTDTQYF,.,.,TRBJ2-3,TRBV11-1
TGTGCCAGTGAGACGACAGGGAGTAACTATGGCTACACCTTC,CASETTGSNYGYTF,TRBD1,.,TRBJ1-2,TRBV19
TGTGCCAGCAGTGAAGCGCGCGGGATAGGAGGCTACACCTTC,CASSEARGIGGYTF,.,.,TRBJ1-2,TRBV2
TGTGCCAGTAGTATACTTAGCGGGAGTTGGACAGATACGCAGTATTTT,CASSILSGSWTDTQYF,TRBD2,.,TRBJ2-3,TRBV19
TGTGCCAGCAGCTTGGTTAGAGATACCTACAATGAGCAGTTCTTC,CASSLVRDTYNEQFF,.,.,TRBJ2-1,TRBV5-6
TGCAGCGAAACAGGGTTGAGCGGCACAGATACGCAGTATTTT,CSETGLSGTDTQYF,.,.,TRBJ2-3,TRBV29-1
TGTGCCAGCAGCCAAGATTTTCGGCAGGGACATTCTGAAGCTTTCTTT,CASSQDFRQGHSEAFF,.,.,TRBJ1-1,TRBV3-1/TRBV3-2
TGTGCCAGCAGCATAGGACAGGTGGGGTCACCCCTCCACTTT,CASSIGQVGSPLHF,TRBD1,.,TRBJ1-6,TRBV7-9
TGTGCCAGCAGCGTAGACAATAGCGGGAGCTCCTACGAGCAGTACTTC,CASSVDNSGSSYEQYF,TRBD2,.,TRBJ2-7,TRBV9